This TCR beta chain derives from a study of blood T cell repertoires in COVID-19. Overall study context: COVID-19 samples, acute and convalescent, were from the United States, Italy and Spain. In each case, the material was cDNA or gDNA derived from T cells, B-cell-depleted T cells, or PBMCs.

In the original processing: It was from reference gene primer amplification that nucleated cell counts were estimated. Measured with immunoSEQ multiplex PCR; TCRdb has only the in-frame clones, and not every one. The V and J calls and clone size are taken from that table; D and trimming were inferred from the DNA. The sample has 250,000 or so clones, roughly 79% seen once. V lost 3 bases and J lost 2, with 26 bases in between. The CDR3 is 20 residues long. Germline lookup yields CDR1 LNHDA and CDR2 SQIVND (reference sequence). The receptor was isolated from a woman of 80 years or more with acute or convalescent COVID-19. The sequenced sample was peripheral blood. The chain recombines TRBV19 with TRBJ2-4; weak D call: TRBD1 (6 bases). This CDR3 is CASSMGSTQGTHLTKNIQYF. The CDR3 nucleotides read TGTGCCAGTAGTATGGGCTCTACACAGGGAACCCACCTAACCAAAAACATTCAGTACTTC.